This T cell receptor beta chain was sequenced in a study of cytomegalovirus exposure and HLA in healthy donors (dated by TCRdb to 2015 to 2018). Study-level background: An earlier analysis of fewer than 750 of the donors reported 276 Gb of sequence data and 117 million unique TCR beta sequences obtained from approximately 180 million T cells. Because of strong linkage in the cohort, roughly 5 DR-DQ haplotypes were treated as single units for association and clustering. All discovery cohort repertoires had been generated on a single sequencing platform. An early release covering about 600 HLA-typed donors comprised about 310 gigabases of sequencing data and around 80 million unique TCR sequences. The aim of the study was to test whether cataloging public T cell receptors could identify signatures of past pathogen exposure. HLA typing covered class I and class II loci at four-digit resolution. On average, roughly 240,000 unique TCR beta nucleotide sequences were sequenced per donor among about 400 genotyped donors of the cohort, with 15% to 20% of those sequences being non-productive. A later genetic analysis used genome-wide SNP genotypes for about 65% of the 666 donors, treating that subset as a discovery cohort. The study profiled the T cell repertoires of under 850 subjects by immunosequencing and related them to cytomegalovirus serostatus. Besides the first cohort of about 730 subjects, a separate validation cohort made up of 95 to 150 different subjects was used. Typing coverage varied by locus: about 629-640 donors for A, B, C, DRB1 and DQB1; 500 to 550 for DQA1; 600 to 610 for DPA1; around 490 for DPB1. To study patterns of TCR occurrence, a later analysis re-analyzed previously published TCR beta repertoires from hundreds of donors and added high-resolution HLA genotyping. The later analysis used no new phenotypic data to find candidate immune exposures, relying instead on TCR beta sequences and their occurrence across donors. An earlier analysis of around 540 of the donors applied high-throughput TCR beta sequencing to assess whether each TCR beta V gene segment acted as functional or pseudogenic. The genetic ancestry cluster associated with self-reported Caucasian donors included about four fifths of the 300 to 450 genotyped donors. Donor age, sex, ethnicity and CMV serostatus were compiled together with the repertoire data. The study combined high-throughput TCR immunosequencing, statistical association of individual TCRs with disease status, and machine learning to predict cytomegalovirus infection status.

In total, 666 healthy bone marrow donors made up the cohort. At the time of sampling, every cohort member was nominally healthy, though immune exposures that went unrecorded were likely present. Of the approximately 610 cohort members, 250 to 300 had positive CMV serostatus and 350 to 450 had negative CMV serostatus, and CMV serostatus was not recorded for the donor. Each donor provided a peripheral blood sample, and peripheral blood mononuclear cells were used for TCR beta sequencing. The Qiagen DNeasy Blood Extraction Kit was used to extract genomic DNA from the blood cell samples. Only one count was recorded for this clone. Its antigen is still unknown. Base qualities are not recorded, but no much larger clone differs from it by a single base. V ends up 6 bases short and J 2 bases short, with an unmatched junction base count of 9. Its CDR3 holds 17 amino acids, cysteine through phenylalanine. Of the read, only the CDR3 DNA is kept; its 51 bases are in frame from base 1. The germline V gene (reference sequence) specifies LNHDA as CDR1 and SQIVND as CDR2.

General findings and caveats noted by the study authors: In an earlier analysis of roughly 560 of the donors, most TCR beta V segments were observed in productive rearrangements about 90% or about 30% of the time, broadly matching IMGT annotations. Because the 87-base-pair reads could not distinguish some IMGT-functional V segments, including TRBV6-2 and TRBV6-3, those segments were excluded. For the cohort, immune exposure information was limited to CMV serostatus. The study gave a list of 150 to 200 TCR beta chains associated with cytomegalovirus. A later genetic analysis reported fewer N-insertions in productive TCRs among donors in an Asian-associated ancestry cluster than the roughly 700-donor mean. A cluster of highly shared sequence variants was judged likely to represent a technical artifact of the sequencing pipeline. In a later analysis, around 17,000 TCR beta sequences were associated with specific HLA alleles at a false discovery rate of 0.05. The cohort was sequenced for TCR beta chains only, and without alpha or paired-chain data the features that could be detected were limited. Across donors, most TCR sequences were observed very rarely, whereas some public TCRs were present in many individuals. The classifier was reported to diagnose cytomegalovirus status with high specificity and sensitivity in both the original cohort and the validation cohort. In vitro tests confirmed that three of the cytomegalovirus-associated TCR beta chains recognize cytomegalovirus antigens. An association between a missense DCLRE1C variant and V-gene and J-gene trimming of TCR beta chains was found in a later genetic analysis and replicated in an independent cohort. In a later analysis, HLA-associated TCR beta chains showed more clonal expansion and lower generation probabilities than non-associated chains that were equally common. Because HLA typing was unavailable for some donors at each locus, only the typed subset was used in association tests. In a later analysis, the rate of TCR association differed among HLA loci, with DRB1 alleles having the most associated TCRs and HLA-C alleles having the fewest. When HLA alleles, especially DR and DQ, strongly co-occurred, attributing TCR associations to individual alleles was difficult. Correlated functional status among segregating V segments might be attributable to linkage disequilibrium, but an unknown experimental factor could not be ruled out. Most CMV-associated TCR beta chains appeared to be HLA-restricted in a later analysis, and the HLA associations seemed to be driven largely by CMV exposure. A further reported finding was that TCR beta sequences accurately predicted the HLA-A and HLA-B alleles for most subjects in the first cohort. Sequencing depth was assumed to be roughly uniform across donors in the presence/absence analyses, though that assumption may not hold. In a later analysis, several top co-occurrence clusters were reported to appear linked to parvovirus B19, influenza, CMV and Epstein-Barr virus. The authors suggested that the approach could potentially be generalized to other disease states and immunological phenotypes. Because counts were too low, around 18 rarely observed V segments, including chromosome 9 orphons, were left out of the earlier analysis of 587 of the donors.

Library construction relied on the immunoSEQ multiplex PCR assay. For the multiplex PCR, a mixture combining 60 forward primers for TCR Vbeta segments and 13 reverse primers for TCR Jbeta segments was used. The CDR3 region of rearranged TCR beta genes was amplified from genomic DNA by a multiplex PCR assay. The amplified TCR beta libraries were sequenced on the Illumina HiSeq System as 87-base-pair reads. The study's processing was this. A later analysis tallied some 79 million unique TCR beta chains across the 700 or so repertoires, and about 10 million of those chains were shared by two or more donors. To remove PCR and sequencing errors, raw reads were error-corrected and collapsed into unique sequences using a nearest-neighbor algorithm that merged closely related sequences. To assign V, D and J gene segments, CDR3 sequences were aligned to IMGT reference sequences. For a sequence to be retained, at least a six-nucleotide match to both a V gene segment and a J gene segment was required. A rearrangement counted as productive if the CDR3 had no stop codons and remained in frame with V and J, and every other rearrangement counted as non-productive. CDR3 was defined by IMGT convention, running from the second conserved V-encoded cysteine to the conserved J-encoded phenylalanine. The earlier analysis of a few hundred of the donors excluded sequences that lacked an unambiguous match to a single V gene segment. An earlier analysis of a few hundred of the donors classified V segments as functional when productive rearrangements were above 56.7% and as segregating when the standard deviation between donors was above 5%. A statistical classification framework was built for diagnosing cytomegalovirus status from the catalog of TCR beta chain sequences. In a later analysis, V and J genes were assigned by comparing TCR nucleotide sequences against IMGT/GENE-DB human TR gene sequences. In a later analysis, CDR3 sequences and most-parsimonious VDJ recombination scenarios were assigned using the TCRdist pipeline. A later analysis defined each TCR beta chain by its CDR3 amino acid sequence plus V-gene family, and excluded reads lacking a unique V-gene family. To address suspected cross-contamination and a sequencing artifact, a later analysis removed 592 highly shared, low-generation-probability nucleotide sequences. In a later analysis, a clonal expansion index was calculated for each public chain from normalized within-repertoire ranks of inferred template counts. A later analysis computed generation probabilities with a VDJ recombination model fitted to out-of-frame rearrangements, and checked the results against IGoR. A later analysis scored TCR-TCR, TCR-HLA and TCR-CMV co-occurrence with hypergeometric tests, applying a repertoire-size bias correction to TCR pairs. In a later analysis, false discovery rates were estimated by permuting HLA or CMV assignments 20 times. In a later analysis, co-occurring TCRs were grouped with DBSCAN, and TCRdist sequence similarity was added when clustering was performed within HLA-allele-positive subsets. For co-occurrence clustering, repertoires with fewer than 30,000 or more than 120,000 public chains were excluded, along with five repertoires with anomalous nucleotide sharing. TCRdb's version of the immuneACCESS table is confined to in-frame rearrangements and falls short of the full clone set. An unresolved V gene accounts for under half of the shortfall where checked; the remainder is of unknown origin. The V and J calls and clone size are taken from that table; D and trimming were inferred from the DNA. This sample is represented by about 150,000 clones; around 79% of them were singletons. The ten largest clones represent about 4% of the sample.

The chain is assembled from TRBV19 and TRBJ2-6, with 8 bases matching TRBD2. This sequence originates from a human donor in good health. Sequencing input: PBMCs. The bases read TGTGCCAGTAGACAAGCGGGGGCCTTGGCTGGGGCCAACGTCCTGACTTTC. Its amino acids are CASRQAGALAGANVLTF.